The rows below give T cell receptor beta chains drawn from one sample of a study of blood T cell repertoires in COVID-19. Clones were read by immunoSEQ multiplex PCR, and TCRdb kept only the in-frame ones, dropping some. The repertoire holds 130,000 to 150,000 clones, with 87% as singletons. Sequencing was carried out using peripheral blood. The receptors were gathered from a woman in her thirties or forties with acute or convalescent COVID-19. The CDR3 runs from the conserved cysteine through the conserved F or W. A D gene is named only where the DNA matches it firmly. Size is stated for part of the rows, as once, few or many counts, or as a class when the clone is expanded.

TRBJ2-6	.	once	TRBV6-2/TRBV6-3	TGTGCCAGCAGTTACTCCAGTGGTGGGGCCAACGTCCTGACTTTC	CASSYSSGGANVLTF
TRBJ2-1	.	.	TRBV9	TGTGCCAGCAGCGGGGGCGACTCCATCTACAATGATGAGCAGTTCTTC	CASSGGDSIYNDEQFF
TRBJ1-1	TRBD1	.	TRBV2	TGTGCCAGCAGGGGAACAGGGACAGGGGACACTGAAGCTTTCTTT	CASRGTGTGDTEAFF
TRBJ2-7	.	.	TRBV11-3	TGTGCCAGCAGCCTCGGTGACTCCTACGAGCAGTACTTC	CASSLGDSYEQYF
TRBJ1-2	.	.	TRBV30	TGTGCCATCCTGCCCCTTACAGGCAATAACTATGGCTACACCTTC	CAILPLTGNNYGYTF
TRBJ1-1	TRBD1	.	TRBV4-3	TGCGCCAGCAGCCCCGGACAGGGCACTGAAGCTTTCTTT	CASSPGQGTEAFF
TRBJ1-1	.	.	TRBV21-1	TGTGCCAGCACCCCCCGATTTATGGTCGGGGGAAAGGGTGAAGCTTTCTTT	CASTPRFMVGGKGEAFF
TRBJ1-6	.	few	TRBV28	TGTGCCAGCAGTTTTAGGTTTCGGGGGAATAATTCACCCCTCCACTTT	CASSFRFRGNNSPLHF
TRBJ2-7	TRBD2	few	TRBV28	TGTGCCAGCTTCCCCAGCGGGACTAGCCACTACGAGCAGTACTTC	CASFPSGTSHYEQYF
TRBJ1-6	.	.	TRBV28	TGTGCCAGCAGTTCGCTTATGGGGGCCCCAGAGTATAATTCACCCCTCCACTTT	CASSSLMGAPEYNSPLHF
TRBJ1-5	TRBD1	once	TRBV6-2/TRBV6-3	TGTGCCAGCAGCCAACGACAGGGCCATTATAGCAATCAGCCCCAGCATTTT	CASSQRQGHYSNQPQHF
TRBJ2-7	TRBD1	.	TRBV11-1	TGTGCCAGCAGCCCCATCCGGGACAGTTCCTCCTACGAGCAGTACTTC	CASSPIRDSSSYEQYF
TRBJ1-2	TRBD1	.	TRBV28	TGTGCCAGCGGCTGGGGCGGACAGGGTTATGGCTACACCTTC	CASGWGGQGYGYTF
TRBJ2-7	.	.	TRBV18	TGTGCCAGCCACGGGGAGGTCTACGAGCAGTACTTC	CASHGEVYEQYF
TRBJ2-6	.	.	TRBV2	TGTGCCAGCAGTTCGGACAGATCTGGGGCCAACGTCCTGACTTTC	CASSSDRSGANVLTF
TRBJ1-5	TRBD1	.	TRBV2	TGTGCCAGCAGGAAAACAGGGGAGGAACAGCCCCAGCATTTT	CASRKTGEEQPQHF
TRBJ2-7	TRBD2	.	TRBV28	TGTGCCAGCAGCCCTCCGAGCGGGAGGCCCTACGAGCAGTACTTC	CASSPPSGRPYEQYF
TRBJ2-7	TRBD2	.	TRBV2	TGTGCCAGCAGTCTAGCGGGAGGACGGGAGCAGTACTTC	CASSLAGGREQYF
TRBJ2-7	TRBD2	.	TRBV5-6	TGTGCCAGCAGCTTTGGGCCCCTAGCGGGACTCTCCTACGAGCAGTACTTC	CASSFGPLAGLSYEQYF
TRBJ1-2	.	.	TRBV6-4	TGTGCCAGCAGTAGAGAAAGGGGAGGTCATGGCTACACCTTC	CASSRERGGHGYTF
TRBJ2-1	.	.	TRBV24-1	TGTGCCACCAGTGATCCAAGCGGCCCGAATGAGCAGTTCTTC	CATSDPSGPNEQFF
TRBJ2-3	.	.	TRBV10-3	TGTGCCATCAGCCCCGGGGTCCAGGCGGATACGCAGTATTTT	CAISPGVQADTQYF
TRBJ1-2	.	.	TRBV30	TGTGCCTGGAGCGGACAGCTGTATGGCTACACCTTC	CAWSGQLYGYTF
TRBJ1-6	.	.	TRBV18	TGTGCCAGCTCACCTCTCACGGGCTCCTATAATTCACCCCTCCACTTT	CASSPLTGSYNSPLHF
TRBJ2-7	TRBD2	once	TRBV9	TGTGCCAGCAGCGTAGCTGGACTAGCGGGATCGGGCGAGCAGTACTTC	CASSVAGLAGSGEQYF
TRBJ2-5	TRBD2	.	TRBV10-3	TGTGCCACCCAGACTAGCGGAAGTGAGACCCAGTACTTC	CATQTSGSETQYF
TRBJ1-2	.	.	TRBV10-3	TGTGCCATCAGTGGGAGGGGCGCTGACTATGGCTACACCTTC	CAISGRGADYGYTF
TRBJ2-3	TRBD1	.	TRBV7-2	TGTGCCAGCAGCTTAGGACAGGGGGCGAATACGCAGTATTTT	CASSLGQGANTQYF
TRBJ1-4	.	.	TRBV28	TGTGCCAGCAGCCCCCCGGGGGGGACTAATGAAAAACTGTTTTTT	CASSPPGGTNEKLFF
TRBJ1-1	TRBD1	.	TRBV28	TGTGCCAGCAGCCTAGGACAGGTTAGTCGTGGAGCTTTCTTT	CASSLGQVSRGAFF
TRBJ1-6	.	.	TRBV5-4	TGTGCCAGCAGCGGTGGTGGACAGACTAATTCACCCCTCCACTTT	CASSGGGQTNSPLHF
TRBJ2-3	TRBD1	.	TRBV6-6	TGTGCCAGCAGTCTATCCTCCGGGACAGGGGGCGCAAGCACAGATACGCAGTATTTT	CASSLSSGTGGASTDTQYF
TRBJ1-1	.	.	TRBV2	TGTGCCAGCACCTCCTCGGTGGGGGGGACGGACCTTAAGAACACTGAAGCTTTCTTT	CASTSSVGGTDLKNTEAFF